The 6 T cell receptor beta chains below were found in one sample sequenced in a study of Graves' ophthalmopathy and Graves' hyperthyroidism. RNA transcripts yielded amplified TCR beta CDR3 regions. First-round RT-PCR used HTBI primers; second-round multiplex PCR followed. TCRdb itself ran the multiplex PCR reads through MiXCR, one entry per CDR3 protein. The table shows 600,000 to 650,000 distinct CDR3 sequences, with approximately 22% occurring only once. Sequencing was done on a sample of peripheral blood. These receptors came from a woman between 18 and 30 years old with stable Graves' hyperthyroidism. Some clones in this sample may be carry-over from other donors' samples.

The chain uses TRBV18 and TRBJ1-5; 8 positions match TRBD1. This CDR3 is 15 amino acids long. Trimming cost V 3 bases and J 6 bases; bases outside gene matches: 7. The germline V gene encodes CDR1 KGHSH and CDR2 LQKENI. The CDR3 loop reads CASSPNPTGVQPQHF. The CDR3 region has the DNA TGTGCCAGCTCACCTAACCCGACAGGGGTTCAGCCCCAGCATTTT. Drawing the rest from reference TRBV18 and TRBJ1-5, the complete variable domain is NAGVMQNPRHLVRRRGQEARLRCSPMKGHSHVYWYRQLPEEGLKFMVYLQKENIIDESGMPKERFSAEFPKEGPSILRIQQVVRGDSAAYFCASSPNPTGVQPQHFGDGTRLSIL.

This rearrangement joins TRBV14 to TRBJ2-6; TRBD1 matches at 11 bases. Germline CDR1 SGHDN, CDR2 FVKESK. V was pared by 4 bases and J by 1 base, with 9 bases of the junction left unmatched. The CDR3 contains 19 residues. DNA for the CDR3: TGTGCCAGCAGCCCCGGACAGGGGGCTATGAGGTCTGGGGCCAACGTCCTGACTTTC. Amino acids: CASSPGQGAMRSGANVLTF.

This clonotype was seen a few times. The DNA for the CDR3 is TGTGCCAGCAGTTACTCGGACAGGCGGGGGTACGAGCAGTACTTC. It codes for CASSYSDRRGYEQYF. The chain carries TRBV6-5 and TRBJ2-7; perhaps D is TRBD1 or TRBD2 (7 bases each). Germline CDR1 is MNHEY and CDR2 is SVGAGI. The CDR3 has 15 amino acids. The germline V and J ends were trimmed by 0 bases and 4 bases, with 13 bases remaining between them.

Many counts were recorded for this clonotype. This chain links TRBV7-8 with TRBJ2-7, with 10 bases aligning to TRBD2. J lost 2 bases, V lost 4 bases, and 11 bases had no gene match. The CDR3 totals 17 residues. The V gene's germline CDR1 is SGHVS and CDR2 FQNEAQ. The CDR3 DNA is TGTGCCAGCAGCTCAAGGGCCGGGACTAGCGCCACCTACGAGCAGTACTTC. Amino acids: CASSSRAGTSATYEQYF.

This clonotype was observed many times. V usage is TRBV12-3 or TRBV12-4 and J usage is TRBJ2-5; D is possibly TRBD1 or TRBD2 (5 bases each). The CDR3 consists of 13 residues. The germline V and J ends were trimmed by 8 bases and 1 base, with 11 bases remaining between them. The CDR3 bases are TGTGCCAGCTTGGGGGATAGCCAAGAGACCCAGTACTTC. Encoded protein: CASLGDSQETQYF.

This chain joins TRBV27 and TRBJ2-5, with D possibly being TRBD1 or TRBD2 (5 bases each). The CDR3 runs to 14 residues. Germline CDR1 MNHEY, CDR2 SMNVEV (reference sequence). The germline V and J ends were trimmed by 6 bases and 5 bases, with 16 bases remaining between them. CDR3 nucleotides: TGTGCCAGCAGCACCAGGGACCGGCGGGAGACCCAGTACTTC. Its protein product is CASSTRDRRETQYF.